Following are 20 T cell receptor beta chains from one sample sequenced in a study of blood T cell repertoires in COVID-19. Repertoires were generated with immunoSEQ multiplex PCR, while TCRdb's copy carries only in-frame clones and drops some. The table lists about 230,000 clones, about 86% of them singletons, with about 4.5% in the top ten. Sample: peripheral blood. Receptor source: a man over 45 with active or convalescent COVID-19.

The chain joins TRBV3-1 (or the pseudogene TRBV3-2) to TRBJ1-5; a possible D gene is TRBD1 (5 bases). Per the germline V gene, CDR1 is LGHDT and CDR2 is YNNKEL (reference sequence). The CDR3 covers 14 residues. Trimming took off 4 bases at V and 1 base at J, with 8 bases between the two ends. CDR3 DNA: TGTGCCAGCAGCCTGGGGCTAAGCAATCAGCCCCAGCATTTT. Protein product: CASSLGLSNQPQHF.

The chain recombines TRBV4-1 with TRBJ2-2, with TRBD2 identical over 8 bases. The ends lost 0 bases at V and 2 bases at J; junction bases unmatched: 8. From germline, CDR1 is MGHRA and CDR2 YSYEKL. The CDR3 is made up of 18 amino acids. CDR3 nucleotides: TGCGCCAGCAGCCAAGATATTCGGGAGGGTGGAAACACCGGGGAGCTGTTTTTT. Amino acid sequence: CASSQDIREGGNTGELFF.

J is TRBJ1-6 and V is TRBV25-1; D is uncertain. CDR1 is MGHDK and CDR2 is SYGVNS in the germline V gene. The CDR3 extends over 13 amino acids. Trimming left V 2 bases short and J 11 bases short, with 10 bases between. This CDR3 is CASSEPGVAPLHF. In nucleotides, the CDR3 is TGTGCCAGCAGTGAACCCGGAGTGGCACCCCTCCACTTT. Full variable domain (rest looked up from reference TRBV25-1 and TRBJ1-6): EADIYQTPRYLVIGTGKKITLECSQTMGHDKMYWYQQDPGMELHLIHYSYGVNSTEKGDLSSESTVSRIRTEHFPLTLESARPSHTSQYLCASSEPGVAPLHFGNGTRLTVT.

This clone was counted a single time. The chain joins TRBV15 to TRBJ1-5; possible D gene TRBD1, 5 bases. This CDR3 spans 16 amino acids. Germline V gives CDR1 LNHNV, CDR2 YYDKDF (reference sequence). V lost 0 bases, J lost 0 bases, and 9 bases lay in between. The DNA for the CDR3 is TGTGCCACCAGCAGAGATTCGGGGGGTAGCAATCAGCCCCAGCATTTT. Translation gives CATSRDSGGSNQPQHF.

V gene TRBV27 combines with J gene TRBJ1-1; TRBD1 matches at 8 bases. The CDR3 is made up of 15 amino acids. Germline CDR1 MNHEY, CDR2 SMNVEV (reference sequence). V lost 1 base and J lost 3; bases outside the gene matches: 4. This CDR3 is CASSLWTGSDTEAFF. The DNA for the CDR3 is TGTGCCAGCAGTTTATGGACAGGGTCGGACACTGAAGCTTTCTTT.

V is TRBV4-2 and J is TRBJ2-7; 7 bases align to TRBD2. Germline V gives CDR1 LGHNA, CDR2 YNFKEQ. The CDR3 has 15 amino acids. The trim removed 3 bases at V and 3 bases at J, leaving 8 bases unmatched. The CDR3 loop is CASSQVAGLDYEQYF. CDR3 bases: TGTGCCAGCAGCCAGGTAGCGGGTCTGGACTACGAGCAGTACTTC.

V is TRBV23-1 and J is TRBJ1-2, with a tentative D call TRBD1 (6 bases). TRBV23-1 is flagged as an ORF with uncertain function. This CDR3 contains 13 residues. The V end was cut by 3 bases, the J end by 8 bases, with 13 bases between. The CDR3 region has the DNA TGCGCCAGCAGTCAGGAAGGACAGTGGGGCTACACCTTC. Translated, it gives CASSQEGQWGYTF.

This chain uses TRBV2 with TRBJ2-2, with 8 bases lining up with TRBD2. The germline CDR1 and CDR2 sequences are SNHLY and FYNNEI. The V gene end was trimmed by 7 bases and the J gene end by 4 bases; junction bases not matched to a gene: 5. The CDR3 has 14 amino acids. The CDR3: CASKPAGVTGELFF. The CDR3, as DNA: TGTGCCAGCAAGCCAGCGGGGGTCACCGGGGAGCTGTTTTTT.

The chain uses TRBV5-1 and TRBJ2-3; TRBD2 matches 8 bases. The germline V gene encodes CDR1 SGHRS and CDR2 YFSETQ. Trimming cost V 3 bases and J 1 base; bases outside gene matches: 10. There are 17 residues in the CDR3. This CDR3 is CASSSGGQRLRTDTQYF. CDR3 nucleotides: TGCGCCAGCAGCTCGGGGGGGCAGCGGTTACGCACAGATACGCAGTATTTT. The full variable domain, its missing parts supplied by reference TRBV5-1 and TRBJ2-3, is KAGVTQTPRYLIKTRGQQVTLSCSPISGHRSVSWYQQTPGQGLQFLFEYFSETQRNKGNFPGRFSGRQFSNSRSEMNVSTLELGDSALYLCASSSGGQRLRTDTQYFGPGTRLTVL.

V is TRBV3-1 (or the pseudogene TRBV3-2) and J is TRBJ2-2, with D hard to call. V was pared by 1 base and J by 6 bases, with 18 bases between. Germline V gene sequence: CDR1 LGHDT, CDR2 YNNKEL (reference sequence). This CDR3 has 17 residues. The CDR3 DNA reads TGTGCCAGCAGCCAAGTGCGGCCGACGCTTACCTCCGGGGAGCTGTTTTTT. As protein: CASSQVRPTLTSGELFF.

The V call is TRBV3-1 (or the pseudogene TRBV3-2), the J call TRBJ1-3; D is unclear. Germline V CDR1 and CDR2: LGHDT, YNNKEL (reference sequence). V lost 2 bases and J 3 bases, leaving 11 bases between the germline ends. The CDR3 contains 15 residues. The chain's CDR3 is CASSQLPGNGNTIYF. CDR3 sequence (DNA): TGTGCCAGCAGCCAACTTCCGGGGAATGGAAACACCATATATTTT.

J is TRBJ2-7 and V is TRBV5-1; TRBD1 matches 9 bases. V dropped 3 bases and J dropped 5; count of bases not matched to a gene: 6. Germline CDR1 and CDR2: SGHRS and YFSETQ. CDR3 length: 14 amino acids. The CDR3 nucleotides are TGCGCCAGCAGCTGGGGGACAGGGAAGGACGAGCAGTACTTC. This codes for CASSWGTGKDEQYF.

This chain links TRBV27 with TRBJ1-1, with D possibly TRBD1 on 6 matching bases. The CDR3 sequence is 13 residues long. Germline V gives CDR1 MNHEY, CDR2 SMNVEV (reference sequence). Trimming took off 3 bases at V and 5 bases at J, with 10 bases between the two ends. The CDR3 sequence is CASSFARGTEAFF. CDR3 nucleotide sequence: TGTGCCAGCAGTTTCGCAAGGGGGACTGAAGCTTTCTTT.

The CDR3 sequence is CASSYEDDGANVLTF. CDR3 nucleotides: TGTGCCAGCAGTTACGAGGATGACGGGGCCAACGTCCTGACTTTC. The chain couples TRBV6-2 or TRBV6-3 to TRBJ2-6; D is undetermined. The germline V gene has CDR1 MNHEY and CDR2 SVGEGT. Trimming stripped 2 bases from V and 4 bases from J, with 9 bases between. The CDR3 is made up of 15 amino acids.

This clone was recorded once. V and J are TRBV28 and TRBJ1-5; D not certain. V gave up 2 bases and J gave up 0 bases, with 11 bases separating them. The CDR3 contains 16 residues. Germline V lookup: CDR1 MDHEN, CDR2 SYDVKM. The CDR3 nucleotides are TGTGCCAGCAGTTTACAGCGGACCTATAGCAATCAGCCCCAGCATTTT. Translating gives CASSLQRTYSNQPQHF.

The table lists this clone with a few counts. This chain links TRBV3-1 (or the pseudogene TRBV3-2) with TRBJ1-4, with D perhaps matching TRBD1 (5 bases). With 1 base removed from V and 5 bases from J, the gap between germline ends came to 11 bases. The CDR3 totals 15 residues. Germline CDR1 reads LGHDT; CDR2 reads YNNKEL (reference sequence). The CDR3 DNA reads TGTGCCAGCAGCCAAGTTGGGGGGTGGAATGAAAAACTGTTTTTT. This codes for CASSQVGGWNEKLFF.

This sequence joins TRBV20-1 and TRBJ1-4, with no clear D. The germline CDR1 and CDR2 sequences are DFQATT and SNEGSKA (reference sequence). The CDR3 is made up of 12 amino acids. V gave up 3 bases and J gave up 8 bases, with 10 bases separating them. The CDR3 reads CSASRSGEKLFF. The CDR3 DNA reads as TGCAGTGCTAGTAGGTCCGGGGAAAAACTGTTTTTT.

As regards this clone: At one end the junction does not follow the germline gene, possibly because of a read error. The V gene is TRBV2, the J gene TRBJ2-2; D might be TRBD1 or TRBD2, each matching 6 bases. The CDR3 runs 15 residues. Germline assignment: CDR1 SNHLY and CDR2 FYNNEI. The CDR3 nucleotides read TGTGCCAGCAGCGAAGGGGGGACAAATCTCGGGGAGCTGTTTTTT. Its protein product is CASSEGGTNLGELFF.

In this sample, this clone turned up a few times. V usage is TRBV5-6 and J usage is TRBJ1-2; 7 bases are shared with TRBD1. This CDR3 is built from 15 residues. Germline CDR1 SGHDT, CDR2 YYEEEE. V dropped 5 bases and J dropped 2; count of bases not matched to a gene: 9. The CDR3 here is CASSPGDRPNYGYTF. The CDR3 DNA reads as TGTGCCAGCAGTCCTGGGGACAGACCCAACTATGGCTACACCTTC. Variable domain in full (rest from reference TRBV5-6 and TRBJ1-2): DAGVTQSPTHLIKTRGQQVTLRCSPKSGHDTVSWYQQALGQGPQFIFQYYEEEERQRGNFPDRFSGHQFPNYSSELNVNALLLGDSALYLCASSPGDRPNYGYTFGSGTRLTVV.

CDR3 coding DNA: TGTGCCAGCAGTTCCGGACTGACCGGGGAGCTGTTTTTT. Its protein is CASSSGLTGELFF. The chain has TRBV12-3 or TRBV12-4 and TRBJ2-2; TRBD2 might be the D (5 bases). This CDR3 region has 13 residues. Trimming shortened V by 4 bases and J by 5 bases, and 8 bases separated the two germline ends.